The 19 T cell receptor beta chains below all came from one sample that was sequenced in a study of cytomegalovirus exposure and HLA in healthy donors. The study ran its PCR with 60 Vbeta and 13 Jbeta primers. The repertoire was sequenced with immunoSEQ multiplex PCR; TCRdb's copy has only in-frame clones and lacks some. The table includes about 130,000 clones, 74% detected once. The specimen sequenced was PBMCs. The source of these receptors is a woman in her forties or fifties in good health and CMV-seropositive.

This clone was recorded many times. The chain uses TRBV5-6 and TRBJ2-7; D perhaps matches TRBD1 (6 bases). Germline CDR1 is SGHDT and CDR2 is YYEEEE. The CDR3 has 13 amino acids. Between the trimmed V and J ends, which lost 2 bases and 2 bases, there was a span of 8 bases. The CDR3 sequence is CASSFGQPYEQYF. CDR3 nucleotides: TGTGCCAGCAGCTTTGGACAGCCCTACGAGCAGTACTTC.

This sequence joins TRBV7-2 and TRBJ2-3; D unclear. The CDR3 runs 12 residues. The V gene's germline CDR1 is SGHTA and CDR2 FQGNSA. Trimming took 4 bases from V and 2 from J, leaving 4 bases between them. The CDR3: CASSSNTDTQYF. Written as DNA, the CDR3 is TGTGCCAGCAGCTCAAACACAGATACGCAGTATTTT.

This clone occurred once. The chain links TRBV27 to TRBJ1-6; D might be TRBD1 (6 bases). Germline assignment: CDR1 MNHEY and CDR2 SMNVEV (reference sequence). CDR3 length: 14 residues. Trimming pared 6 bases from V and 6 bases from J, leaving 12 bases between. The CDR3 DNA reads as TGTGCCAGCAGGACAGGTCAGCGTAATTCACCCCTCCACTTT. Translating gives CASRTGQRNSPLHF.

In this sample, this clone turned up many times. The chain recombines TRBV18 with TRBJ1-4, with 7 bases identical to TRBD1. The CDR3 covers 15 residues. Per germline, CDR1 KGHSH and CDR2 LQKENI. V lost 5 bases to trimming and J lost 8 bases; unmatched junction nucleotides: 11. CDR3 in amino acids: CASSTNQGVGEKLFF. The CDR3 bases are TGTGCCAGCTCAACGAACCAGGGGGTAGGAGAAAAACTGTTTTTT.

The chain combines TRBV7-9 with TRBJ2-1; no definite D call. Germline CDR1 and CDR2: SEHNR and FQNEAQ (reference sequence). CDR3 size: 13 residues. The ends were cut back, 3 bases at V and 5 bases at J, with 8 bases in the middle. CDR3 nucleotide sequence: TGTGCCAGCAGCTTTTCACAAAACAATGAGCAGTTCTTC. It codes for CASSFSQNNEQFF.

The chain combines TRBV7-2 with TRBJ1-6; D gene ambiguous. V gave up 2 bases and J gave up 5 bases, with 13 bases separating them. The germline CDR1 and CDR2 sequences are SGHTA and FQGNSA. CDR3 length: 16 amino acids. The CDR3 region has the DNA TGTGCCAGCAGCTTAAACGCGGGAACGAATAATTCACCCCTCCACTTT. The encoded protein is CASSLNAGTNNSPLHF.

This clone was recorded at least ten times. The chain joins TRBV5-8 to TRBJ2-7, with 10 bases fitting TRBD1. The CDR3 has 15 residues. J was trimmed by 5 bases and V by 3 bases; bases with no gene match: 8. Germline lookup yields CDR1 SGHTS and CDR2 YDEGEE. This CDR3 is CASSSGTGVNHEQYF. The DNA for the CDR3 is TGTGCCAGCAGCTCCGGGACAGGGGTTAATCACGAGCAGTACTTC.

Here the CDR3 DNA reads TGTGCCATCCCCTCCGGACAGGGACTCTATGGCTACACCTTC. It specifies CAIPSGQGLYGYTF. The genes are TRBV28 and TRBJ1-2; 8 bases map to TRBD1. V shed 10 bases and J 4 bases; nucleotides not matched to a gene: 11. Germline V gene lookup returns CDR1 MDHEN and CDR2 SYDVKM. This CDR3 region has 14 residues.

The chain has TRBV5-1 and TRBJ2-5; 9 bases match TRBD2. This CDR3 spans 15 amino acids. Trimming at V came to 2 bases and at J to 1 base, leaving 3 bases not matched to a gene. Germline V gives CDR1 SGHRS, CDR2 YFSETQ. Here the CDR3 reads CASSFLAGSQETQYF. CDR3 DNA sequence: TGCGCCAGCAGCTTCCTAGCGGGGAGCCAAGAGACCCAGTACTTC. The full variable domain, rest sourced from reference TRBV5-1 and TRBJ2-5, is KAGVTQTPRYLIKTRGQQVTLSCSPISGHRSVSWYQQTPGQGLQFLFEYFSETQRNKGNFPGRFSGRQFSNSRSEMNVSTLELGDSALYLCASSFLAGSQETQYFGPGTRLLVL.

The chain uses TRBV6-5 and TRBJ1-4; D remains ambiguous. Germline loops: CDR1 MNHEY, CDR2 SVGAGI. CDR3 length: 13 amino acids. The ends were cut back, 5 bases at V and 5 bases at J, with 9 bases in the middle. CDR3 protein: CASSPTENEKLFF. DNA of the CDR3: TGTGCCAGCAGTCCCACAGAGAATGAAAAACTGTTTTTT.

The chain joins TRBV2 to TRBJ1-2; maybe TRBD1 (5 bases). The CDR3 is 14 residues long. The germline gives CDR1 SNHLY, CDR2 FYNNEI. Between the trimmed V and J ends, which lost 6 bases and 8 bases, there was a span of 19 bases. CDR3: CASSLTVDVGGYTF. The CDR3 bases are TGTGCCAGCAGCCTGACAGTGGACGTGGGGGGCTACACCTTC.

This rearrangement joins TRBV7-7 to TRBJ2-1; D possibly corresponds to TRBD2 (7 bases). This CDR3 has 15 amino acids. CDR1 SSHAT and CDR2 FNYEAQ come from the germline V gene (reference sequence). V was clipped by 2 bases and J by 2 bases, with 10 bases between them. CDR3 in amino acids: CASSLTGGPYNEQFF. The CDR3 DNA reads TGTGCCAGCAGCTTAACGGGGGGCCCCTACAATGAGCAGTTCTTC.

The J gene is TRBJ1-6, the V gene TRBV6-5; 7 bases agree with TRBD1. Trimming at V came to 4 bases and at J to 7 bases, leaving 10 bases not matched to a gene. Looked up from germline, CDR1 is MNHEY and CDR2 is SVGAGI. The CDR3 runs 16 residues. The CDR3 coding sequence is TGTGCCAGCAGTTCCCCGGAGGGGGCGGGGAATTCACCCCTCCACTTT. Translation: CASSSPEGAGNSPLHF.

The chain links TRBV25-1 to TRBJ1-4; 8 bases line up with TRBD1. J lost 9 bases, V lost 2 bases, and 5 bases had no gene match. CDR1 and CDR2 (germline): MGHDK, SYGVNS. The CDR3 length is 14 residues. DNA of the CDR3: TGTGCCAGCAGTGAAGGACAGGGATTTAAAAAACTGTTTTTT. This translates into CASSEGQGFKKLFF.

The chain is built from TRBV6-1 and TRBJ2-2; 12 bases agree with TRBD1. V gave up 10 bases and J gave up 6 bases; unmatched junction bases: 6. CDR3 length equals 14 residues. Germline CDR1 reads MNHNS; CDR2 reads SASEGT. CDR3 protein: CATGGQGAAGELFF. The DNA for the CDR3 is TGTGCCACCGGGGGACAGGGGGCGGCCGGGGAGCTGTTTTTT.

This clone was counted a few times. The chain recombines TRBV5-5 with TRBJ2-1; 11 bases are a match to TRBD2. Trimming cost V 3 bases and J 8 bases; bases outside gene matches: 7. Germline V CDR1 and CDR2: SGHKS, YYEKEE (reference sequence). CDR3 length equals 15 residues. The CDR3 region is CASSYIAGGPHEQFF. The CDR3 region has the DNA TGTGCCAGCAGCTACATAGCGGGGGGGCCACATGAGCAGTTCTTC.

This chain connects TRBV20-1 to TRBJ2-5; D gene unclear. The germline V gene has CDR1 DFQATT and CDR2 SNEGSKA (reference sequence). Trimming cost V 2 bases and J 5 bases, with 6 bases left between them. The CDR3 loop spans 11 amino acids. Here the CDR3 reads CSARLGETQYF. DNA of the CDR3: TGCAGTGCTAGACTAGGCGAGACCCAGTACTTC.

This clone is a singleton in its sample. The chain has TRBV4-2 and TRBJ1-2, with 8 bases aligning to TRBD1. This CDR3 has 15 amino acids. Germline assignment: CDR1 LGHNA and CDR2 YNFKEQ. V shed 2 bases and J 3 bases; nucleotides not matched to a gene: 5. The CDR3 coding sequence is TGTGCCAGCAGCCAACCGGACAGGGAGGACTATGGCTACACCTTC. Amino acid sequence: CASSQPDREDYGYTF.

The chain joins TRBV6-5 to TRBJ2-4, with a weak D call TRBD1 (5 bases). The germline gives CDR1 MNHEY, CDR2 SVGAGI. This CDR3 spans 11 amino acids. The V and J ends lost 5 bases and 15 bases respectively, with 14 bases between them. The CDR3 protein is CASSPGHLLYF. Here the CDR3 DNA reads TGTGCCAGCAGTCCCGGACATCTGCTGTACTTC.